The 8 T cell receptor beta chains below all came from one sample that was sequenced in a study of CD8+ T cells in alopecia areata (dated by TCRdb to 2016 to 2019). The time point label, read with the paper, signifies: baseline before oral tofacitinib. Libraries were prepared through the immunoSEQ multiplex PCR assay. RNA was extracted from all samples and reverse transcribed into cDNA, which served as template for TCR sequencing. TCRdb took this table from immuneACCESS and kept in-frame rearrangements with V and J called. Such tables lack part of the clones; where checked against another copy, unresolved V genes explain under half of the gap, and the rest is unexplained. Counted in this sample were approximately 59,000 clones; around 49% of them appeared once. Of the sample, about 15% falls within the top ten clones. The specimen comprised CD8+ T cells sorted from blood, sampled at week 0. These receptors all come from a human donor with alopecia areata.

At least ten counts were recorded for this clone. This chain connects TRBV28 to TRBJ2-3; D gene ambiguous. There are 15 residues in the CDR3. CDR1 is MDHEN, CDR2 SYDVKM, per germline. V was pared by 6 bases and J by 1 base, with 14 bases between. CDR3 residues: CASSNLGPGTDTQYF. CDR3 bases: TGTGCCAGCAGCAACCTTGGGCCCGGCACAGATACGCAGTATTTT.

The V gene is TRBV5-1, the J gene TRBJ2-5; 7 nucleotides line up with TRBD1. V dropped 3 bases and J dropped 2; count of bases not matched to a gene: 4. This CDR3 has 14 amino acids. Germline V gene data show CDR1 as SGHRS and CDR2 as YFSETQ. CDR3: CASSSWDSQETQYF. DNA of the CDR3: TGCGCCAGCAGCTCCTGGGACAGTCAAGAGACCCAGTACTTC. The whole variable domain, filled in from reference TRBV5-1 and TRBJ2-5, reads KAGVTQTPRYLIKTRGQQVTLSCSPISGHRSVSWYQQTPGQGLQFLFEYFSETQRNKGNFPGRFSGRQFSNSRSEMNVSTLELGDSALYLCASSSWDSQETQYFGPGTRLLVL.

The CDR3 spells CASSQAPAGVTDTQYF. CDR3 sequence (DNA): TGCGCCAGCAGCCAAGCCCCAGCGGGAGTGACAGATACGCAGTATTTT. V and J are TRBV4-1 and TRBJ2-3; 8 bases are a match to TRBD2. CDR1 is MGHRA and CDR2 is YSYEKL in the germline V gene. The CDR3 totals 16 residues. Losses at the gene ends were 1 base for V and 3 bases for J; bases not matched to a gene: 6.

This clone has more than one count but fewer than ten. The rearrangement joins TRBV7-2 to TRBJ2-1, with D possibly TRBD2 on 6 matching bases. Looked up from germline, CDR1 is SGHTA and CDR2 is FQGNSA. This CDR3 is built from 11 residues. Trimming removed 6 bases at V and 7 bases at J, with 7 bases between. CDR3 region: CASRGGNEQFF. Written as DNA, the CDR3 is TGTGCCAGCAGGGGGGGAAATGAGCAGTTCTTC.

This chain joins TRBV7-2 and TRBJ2-5, with a tentative D call TRBD2 (6 bases). CDR3 length equals 15 residues. V was trimmed by 2 bases and J by 5 bases, leaving 15 bases between them. Germline CDR1 reads SGHTA; CDR2 reads FQGNSA. The CDR3 sequence: CASSLNPGVGETQYF. The CDR3 region has the DNA TGTGCCAGCAGCTTAAATCCGGGAGTGGGTGAGACCCAGTACTTC.

The genes are TRBV29-1 and TRBJ2-3, with 7 bases matching TRBD1. Trimming at V came to 4 bases and at J to 5 bases, leaving 15 bases not matched to a gene. This CDR3 comprises 16 residues. The germline V gene encodes CDR1 SQVTM and CDR2 ANQGSEA. This CDR3 is CSVVGFLGTAQDTQYF. CDR3 sequence (DNA): TGCAGCGTTGTAGGATTTCTAGGGACAGCCCAAGATACGCAGTATTTT.

This clone was seen a few times. The gene calls are TRBV29-1 and TRBJ2-7; tentative D call: TRBD2 (5 bases). Trimming pared 7 bases from V and 0 bases from J, leaving 19 bases between. Germline CDR1 reads SQVTM; CDR2 reads ANQGSEA. CDR3 length equals 15 residues. The CDR3 region is CSARDGVGVSYEQYF. The CDR3 region has the DNA TGCAGCGCCCGAGATGGTGTCGGGGTCTCCTACGAGCAGTACTTC.

This clone was found a few times. The V and J genes are TRBV11-2 and TRBJ2-7, with D hard to call. The CDR3 runs 12 residues. The V gene lost 3 bases and the J gene lost 6 bases, with 9 bases spanning the gap. The V gene's germline CDR1 is SGHAT and CDR2 FQNNGV. In DNA, the CDR3 is TGTGCCAGCAGCTTTCGTCCAGGCGAGCAGTACTTC. It is translated as CASSFRPGEQYF.